The rows below give T cell receptor beta chains drawn from one sample of a study of blood T cell repertoires in COVID-19. Measured with immunoSEQ multiplex PCR; TCRdb has only the in-frame clones, and not every one. The repertoire holds about 220,000 clones, with 82% as singletons. The sample taken for sequencing was peripheral blood. These receptors were collected from a woman of 80 years or more with acute or convalescent COVID-19. CDR3s include the opening cysteine and the closing phenylalanine or tryptophan. Each record gives: D gene, V gene, J gene, clone size, CDR3 protein, CDR3 DNA. The D gene is left open where the match is weak. Size tells how often a clone was seen (once, few, many) or the class of an expanded clone, and some rows leave it out.

d_gene: TRBD1
v_gene: TRBV2
j_gene: TRBJ1-2
abundance: once
CDR3aa: CASSDRTGGHGYTF
CDR3nt: TGTGCCAGCAGTGATAGGACAGGGGGTCATGGCTACACCTTC

d_gene: NA
v_gene: TRBV7-3
j_gene: TRBJ1-1
abundance: NA
CDR3aa: CASRREVEAFF
CDR3nt: TGTGCCAGCCGGAGGGAGGTTGAAGCTTTCTTT

d_gene: TRBD1
v_gene: TRBV19
j_gene: TRBJ1-1
abundance: NA
CDR3aa: CASIPNGRGANTEAFF
CDR3nt: TGTGCCAGTATTCCAAACGGCAGGGGGGCGAACACTGAAGCTTTCTTT

d_gene: TRBD1
v_gene: TRBV5-8
j_gene: TRBJ1-2
abundance: NA
CDR3aa: CASSNPVPQGAGGYTF
CDR3nt: TGTGCCAGCAGTAACCCAGTCCCGCAGGGGGCGGGAGGCTACACCTTC

d_gene: NA
v_gene: TRBV4-1
j_gene: TRBJ2-6
abundance: NA
CDR3aa: CASSQAGDGANVLTF
CDR3nt: TGCGCCAGCAGCCAAGCAGGGGATGGGGCCAACGTCCTGACTTTC

d_gene: TRBD1
v_gene: TRBV6-5
j_gene: TRBJ1-1
abundance: once
CDR3aa: CASRRQGAYNTEAFF
CDR3nt: TGTGCCAGCAGAAGACAGGGGGCATACAACACTGAAGCTTTCTTT

d_gene: NA
v_gene: TRBV2
j_gene: TRBJ1-3
abundance: few
CDR3aa: CASTPTPGLVNTIYF
CDR3nt: TGTGCCAGCACTCCAACCCCAGGGCTTGTAAACACCATATATTTT

d_gene: NA
v_gene: TRBV30
j_gene: TRBJ2-1
abundance: NA
CDR3aa: CAWTFPGGNEQFF
CDR3nt: TGTGCCTGGACCTTTCCCGGGGGCAATGAGCAGTTCTTC

d_gene: TRBD2
v_gene: TRBV5-1
j_gene: TRBJ2-5
abundance: few
CDR3aa: CASSLNGGAAETQYF
CDR3nt: TGCGCCAGCAGCTTGAACGGGGGGGCCGCAGAGACCCAGTACTTC

d_gene: NA
v_gene: TRBV24-1
j_gene: TRBJ1-1
abundance: NA
CDR3aa: CATRWGQGTEAFF
CDR3nt: TGTGCCACCAGATGGGGGCAGGGGACTGAAGCTTTCTTT

d_gene: TRBD2
v_gene: TRBV7-9
j_gene: TRBJ2-5
abundance: NA
CDR3aa: CASSSRLAGYQETQYF
CDR3nt: TGTGCCAGCAGCTCACGACTAGCGGGGTACCAAGAGACCCAGTACTTC

d_gene: NA
v_gene: TRBV7-9
j_gene: TRBJ1-1
abundance: NA
CDR3aa: CASSLVGGAGTEAFF
CDR3nt: TGTGCCAGCAGCTTAGTTGGGGGGGCTGGCACTGAAGCTTTCTTT

d_gene: TRBD1
v_gene: TRBV7-2
j_gene: TRBJ1-4
abundance: few
CDR3aa: CASSPEGGQGAGEKLFF
CDR3nt: TGTGCCAGCAGCCCCGAGGGCGGACAGGGGGCGGGAGAAAAACTGTTTTTT

d_gene: NA
v_gene: TRBV5-1
j_gene: TRBJ2-3
abundance: NA
CDR3aa: CASSPGFIRGTQYF
CDR3nt: TGCGCCAGCAGCCCCGGCTTCATCCGGGGTACGCAGTATTTT

d_gene: NA
v_gene: TRBV21-1
j_gene: TRBJ2-3
abundance: NA
CDR3aa: CASSPEGLARDTQYF
CDR3nt: TGTGCCAGCAGCCCGGAGGGACTTGCACGAGATACGCAGTATTTT

d_gene: NA
v_gene: TRBV27
j_gene: TRBJ1-5
abundance: NA
CDR3aa: CASSPRAGLEGNQPQHF
CDR3nt: TGTGCCAGCAGTCCGCGTGCAGGGTTAGAGGGCAATCAGCCCCAGCATTTT

d_gene: TRBD1
v_gene: TRBV3-1/TRBV3-2
j_gene: TRBJ2-4
abundance: NA
CDR3aa: CASSLGAGGLNIQYF
CDR3nt: TGTGCCAGCAGTCTGGGGGCAGGGGGCTTGAACATTCAGTACTTC

d_gene: NA
v_gene: TRBV12-3/TRBV12-4
j_gene: TRBJ1-1
abundance: NA
CDR3aa: CASSPRVGTEAFF
CDR3nt: TGTGCCAGCAGCCCAAGAGTCGGCACTGAAGCTTTCTTT

d_gene: TRBD1
v_gene: TRBV6-5
j_gene: TRBJ2-2
abundance: NA
CDR3aa: CASRTGGLNTGELFF
CDR3nt: TGTGCCAGCAGAACAGGGGGTTTGAACACCGGGGAGCTGTTTTTT

d_gene: NA
v_gene: TRBV18
j_gene: TRBJ2-7
abundance: NA
CDR3aa: CATSEGPVYEQYF
CDR3nt: TGTGCCACTTCGGAGGGTCCCGTTTACGAGCAGTACTTC